These 23 T cell receptor beta chains share one sample of origin, sequenced in a study of T-cell reconstitution after alpha-beta-depleted transplantation in children. For TCRbeta, the library was prepared with unique molecular identifiers. Using its own MiXCR run on the PCR reads, TCRdb lists one record per CDR3 protein. The sample lists 600,000 or so distinct CDR3 sequences; 23% were seen once. The sample here was PBMCs, mostly from graft donor cells, taken 360 days after TCRalphabeta/CD19-depleted stem cell transplant. These TCRs come from a boy younger than two who had a stem cell transplant for acute myeloid leukemia, so the T cells may come from the graft donor.

This clonotype was counted many times. J is TRBJ2-3 and V is TRBV29-1; D is unclear. Trimming removed 7 bases from V and 1 base from J, with 18 bases in between. Germline V CDR1 and CDR2: SQVTM, ANQGSEA. The length of the CDR3 is 15 residues. The CDR3 region is CSALIPDVGTDTQYF. DNA for the CDR3: TGCAGCGCACTAATCCCGGACGTAGGCACAGATACGCAGTATTTT.

This clonotype was seen more than once but under ten times. The gene calls are TRBV6-1 and TRBJ1-1, with 8 bases that match TRBD1. Germline loops: CDR1 MNHNS, CDR2 SASEGT. With 8 bases clipped from V and 4 bases from J, the junction kept 12 bases outside the gene matches. The CDR3 contains 15 residues. The CDR3 loop is CASRIPGGGGTEAFF. Here the CDR3 DNA reads TGTGCCAGCCGGATTCCAGGGGGCGGTGGCACTGAAGCTTTCTTT.

V and J are TRBV11-3 and TRBJ2-3, with 9 bases matching TRBD2. Looked up from germline, CDR1 is SGHNT and CDR2 is YENEEA. The CDR3 contains 17 residues. The J segment lost 1 base and the V segment lost 5 bases, leaving 10 bases of the junction unmatched. CDR3 sequence reads: CASSHSEQRGGTDTQYF. CDR3 DNA sequence: TGTGCCAGCAGCCACAGCGAGCAGCGGGGGGGCACAGATACGCAGTATTTT.

The chain is built from TRBV5-6 and TRBJ1-2, with TRBD1 identical over 11 bases. V shed 6 bases, J shed 3 bases, and the junction held 13 bases outside the gene matches. Germline V gene lookup returns CDR1 SGHDT and CDR2 YYEEEE. CDR3 length equals 17 residues. CDR3 sequence (DNA): TGTGCCAGCACCTCTCGCGGGGTGGGACAGGGGGACTATGGCTACACCTTC. Translation gives CASTSRGVGQGDYGYTF.

This clonotype was detected only once. The chain employs TRBV20-1 and TRBJ1-5; no definite D call. Germline V gene data show CDR1 as DFQATT and CDR2 as SNEGSKA (reference sequence). The ends were cut back, 2 bases at V and 0 bases at J, with 8 bases in the middle. This CDR3 has 14 residues. DNA of the CDR3: TGCAGTGCTAGAAGAAAATATAGCAATCAGCCCCAGCATTTT. Encoded protein: CSARRKYSNQPQHF.

This clonotype was detected a few times. The genes are TRBV7-2 and TRBJ2-1, with a weak D call TRBD1 (5 bases). This CDR3 is built from 13 residues. The germline CDR1 and CDR2 sequences are SGHTA and FQGNSA. The germline V and J ends were trimmed by 4 bases and 15 bases, with 19 bases remaining between them. The CDR3 spells CASSSSLGQIPFF. DNA of the CDR3: TGTGCCAGCAGCTCCTCCCTGGGGCAAATTCCGTTCTTC.

V usage is TRBV28 and J usage is TRBJ2-7; D is tentatively TRBD1 or TRBD2 (5 bases each). This CDR3 comprises 15 residues. V was shortened by 5 bases and J by 4 bases, with 18 bases between the two germline ends. The germline V gene encodes CDR1 MDHEN and CDR2 SYDVKM. In DNA form, the CDR3 reads TGTGCCAGCAGTCCCAGTAGGGACGGTAATTACGAGCAGTACGTC. This codes for CASSPSRDGNYEQYV.

This clonotype was seen only a few times. The chain joins TRBV6-1 to TRBJ2-2, with 9 nucleotides matching TRBD1. Unmatched junction bases numbered 6, after V lost 7 bases and J lost 6 bases. Germline V gene lookup returns CDR1 MNHNS and CDR2 SASEGT. This CDR3 is 14 amino acids long. In nucleotides, the CDR3 is TGTGCCAGCAAGCCACAGGGGGCTGCCGGGGAGCTGTTTTTT. Translation: CASKPQGAAGELFF.

This clonotype was seen a handful of times. The chain is built from TRBV29-1 and TRBJ2-3; 8 nucleotides align to TRBD1. This CDR3 contains 14 residues. Germline CDR1 SQVTM, CDR2 ANQGSEA. Trimming at V came to 6 bases and at J to 4 bases, leaving 9 bases not matched to a gene. CDR3 nucleotide sequence: TGCAGCGTCCCCGAGGACAGGGCAGCAGATACGCAGTATTTT. Translating it yields CSVPEDRAADTQYF.

The gene calls are TRBV20-1 and TRBJ2-2; 12 nucleotides match TRBD2. CDR1 DFQATT and CDR2 SNEGSKA come from the germline V gene (reference sequence). The CDR3 loop spans 16 amino acids. Trimming cost V 5 bases and J 8 bases; bases outside gene matches: 12. CDR3 loop: CSARRWTSGDTGELFF. The CDR3 nucleotides read TGCAGTGCTCGGCGATGGACTAGCGGGGATACGGGGGAGCTGTTTTTT.

At least ten counts were recorded for this clonotype. The V gene is TRBV4-1, the J gene TRBJ1-2, with a weak D call TRBD1 (6 bases). V dropped 0 bases and J dropped 4 bases, with 9 bases sitting between them. The CDR3 is 14 residues long. Germline V lookup: CDR1 MGHRA, CDR2 YSYEKL. CDR3: CASSQDHRAYGYTF. CDR3 coding DNA: TGCGCCAGCAGCCAAGACCACAGGGCCTATGGCTACACCTTC.

In this sample, this clonotype turned up a few times. The J gene is TRBJ2-7, the V gene TRBV28; TRBD2 might be the D (5 bases). CDR3 length: 11 amino acids. V lost 6 bases to trimming and J lost 6 bases, with 9 bases between them. Germline-derived CDR1 and CDR2 are MDHEN and SYDVKM. This chain's CDR3 is CASSRRSEQYV. CDR3 in DNA: TGTGCCAGCAGCCGGAGGAGCGAGCAGTACGTC.

This clonotype was recorded a few times. The chain is built from TRBV5-1 and TRBJ2-7; D gene ambiguous. V gave up 5 bases and J gave up 3 bases, with 15 bases separating them. CDR3 length: 14 residues. CDR1 is SGHRS, CDR2 YFSETQ, per germline. For the CDR3, the DNA is TGCGCCAGCAGTTCACAAGTCTCTCTCTACGAGCAGTACTTC. It yields the protein CASSSQVSLYEQYF. The full variable domain, its missing parts supplied by reference TRBV5-1 and TRBJ2-7, is KAGVTQTPRYLIKTRGQQVTLSCSPISGHRSVSWYQQTPGQGLQFLFEYFSETQRNKGNFPGRFSGRQFSNSRSEMNVSTLELGDSALYLCASSSQVSLYEQYFGPGTRLTVT.

The rearrangement joins TRBV28 to TRBJ2-1, with D maybe TRBD1 (6 bases). CDR1 and CDR2 (germline): MDHEN, SYDVKM. The V and J ends lost 5 bases and 9 bases respectively, with 17 bases between them. The CDR3 consists of 14 residues. CDR3 in DNA: TGTGCCAGCAGTCCAGCTTTACAGGGCGGTGAGCAGTTCTTC. The encoded protein is CASSPALQGGEQFF.

Ten or more counts support this clonotype. The rearrangement joins TRBV5-1 to TRBJ1-2; no reliable D call. Trimming stripped 0 bases from V and 0 bases from J, with 3 bases between. Germline loops: CDR1 SGHRS, CDR2 YFSETQ. The CDR3 extends over 13 amino acids. As DNA, the CDR3 is TGCGCCAGCAGCTTGGACCCTAACTATGGCTACACCTTC. It specifies CASSLDPNYGYTF.

CDR3 protein: CASSQGAGTSGGANEQFF. DNA of the CDR3: TGTGCCAGCAGCCAAGGTGCTGGGACTAGCGGGGGGGCCAATGAGCAGTTCTTC. The V call is TRBV14, the J call TRBJ2-1, with 16 bases aligning to TRBD2. V trimming: 1 base; J trimming: 6 bases; junction bases outside the gene matches: 6. The CDR3 is made up of 18 amino acids. Germline CDR1 and CDR2: SGHDN and FVKESK.

This sequence joins TRBV20-1 and TRBJ2-3, with 16 bases that match TRBD2. CDR1 and CDR2 from the germline V gene are DFQATT and SNEGSKA (reference sequence). The CDR3 sequence is 16 residues long. V shed 3 bases and J 6 bases; nucleotides not matched to a gene: 6. For the CDR3, the DNA is TGCAGTGCTAGGGAGGGACTAGCGGGGGGGCACGATACGCAGTATTTT. Translating it yields CSAREGLAGGHDTQYF.

The chain recombines TRBV4-3 with TRBJ2-3; 10 positions match TRBD2. V was pared by 4 bases and J by 0 bases, with 13 bases of the junction left unmatched. The germline V gene has CDR1 LGHNA and CDR2 YSLEER. CDR3 size: 19 residues. The CDR3 nucleotides are TGCGCCAGCAGCCCACGAGTTAGCGGGGGGCGGCCTAGCACAGATACGCAGTATTTT. Its protein is CASSPRVSGGRPSTDTQYF.

J is TRBJ2-7 and V is TRBV4-3; either TRBD1 or TRBD2 may fit D (5 bases each). CDR1 and CDR2 (germline): LGHNA, YSLEER. The CDR3 extends over 14 amino acids. Trimming stripped 0 bases from V and 5 bases from J, with 11 bases between. In DNA form, the CDR3 reads TGCGCCAGCAGCCAAGATTATCGGGGCCACGAGCAGTACTTC. It specifies CASSQDYRGHEQYF.

This clonotype came up many times. CDR3 nucleotide sequence: TGTGCCAGCAGGGATGACAGGGCTTCACCCCTCCACTTT. Amino acid sequence: CASRDDRASPLHF. The chain couples TRBV6-1 to TRBJ1-6, with 7 bases matching TRBD1. The CDR3 sequence is 13 residues long. CDR1 and CDR2 (germline): MNHNS, SASEGT. V was pared by 6 bases and J by 9 bases, with 5 bases of the junction left unmatched.

A note on this clonotype: A much larger clone lies one base from this, so it may be a read error. V gene TRBV6-6 combines with J gene TRBJ1-1; D is undetermined. The germline V and J ends were trimmed by 6 bases and 0 bases, with 5 bases remaining between them. The CDR3 runs 12 residues. Per the germline V gene, CDR1 is MNHNY and CDR2 is SVGAGI (reference sequence). The CDR3 region has the DNA TGTGCCAGCAGATTCATGAACACTGAAGCTTTCTTT. Encoded protein: CASRFMNTEAFF.

This clonotype was detected only a few times. The rearrangement joins TRBV29-1 to TRBJ2-2; 12 positions agree with TRBD1. The CDR3 consists of 17 residues. The V segment lost 6 bases and the J segment 5 bases; nucleotides outside the gene matches: 13. Looked up from germline, CDR1 is SQVTM and CDR2 is ANQGSEA. CDR3 residues: CSVPRAPGQGATGELFF. CDR3 DNA: TGCAGCGTCCCCCGGGCACCGGGACAGGGGGCAACCGGGGAGCTGTTTTTT.

This rearrangement joins TRBV7-9 to TRBJ2-3, with 11 bases identical to TRBD2. V shed 5 bases, J shed 5 bases, and the junction held 12 bases outside the gene matches. Germline CDR1 SEHNR, CDR2 FQNEAQ (reference sequence). The CDR3 has 17 amino acids. CDR3 DNA sequence: TGTGCCAGCAGCCTTACGACTAGCGGGGTGCTTAGAGATACGCAGTATTTT. It encodes CASSLTTSGVLRDTQYF.